This T cell receptor beta chain was observed in a study of T-cell reconstitution after alpha-beta-depleted transplantation in children (dated by TCRdb to the mid-2010s). At the level of the whole study: T-cell immune reconstitution after TCRalphabeta/CD19-depleted allogeneic hematopoietic cell transplantation in children was quantitatively tracked in the study by means of TCR repertoire profiling. What the work shows at the level of the full study, not this receptor alone: Over subsequent months, a decline in hyperexpanded clone frequencies was noted, and after one year, T-cell counts and TCRbeta diversity were mostly ascribed to newly produced T cells. The apparently early alphabetaT-cell count recovery about two months after transplant was reportedly dependent on only several hundred rapidly expanded clones derived from non-depleted graft cells. In some patients, high TCRbeta diversity at day 60 was attributed to recipient T cells and intrathymic progenitors that had survived conditioning.

This clonotype was counted many times. The specificity of this receptor is unknown. No base quality information exists; no much larger clone differs at one position. Libraries were prepared through PCR. Reads for this sample came from an Illumina HiSeq 2500. Molecular barcoding was employed in the preparation of TCR libraries, with unique molecular identifiers being used to normalize TCRbeta repertoire quantification. TCRdb's own reprocessing of the public reads used fastp at Q25 and MiXCR and kept productive beta chains. Identical CDR3 protein sequences are pooled into one entry, listed with their most common genes and DNA. The sample table shows 100,000 to 150,000 distinct CDR3 sequences, and under 25% are seen once. About 10% of the sample comes from the top ten. The sample's treatment or condition label is to be understood as: allogeneic hematopoietic cell transplantation with graft depleted of TCRalphabeta T cells and CD19 B cells. Transplant recipients were children who received TCRalphabeta/CD19-depleted allogeneic hematopoietic cell grafts.

The germline V gene yields SGDLS for CDR1 and YYNGEE for CDR2. Cut back by 0 bases and 5 bases, the V and J ends lie 14 bases apart. Measured from the cysteine to the phenylalanine, the CDR3 is 16 residues long. Just the 48-base CDR3 DNA is kept, in frame starting at base 1. The sequences come from PBMCs, mostly from graft donor cells, collected 180 days after TCRalphabeta/CD19-depleted stem cell transplant. The chain links TRBV9 with TRBJ2-2, and TRBD2 may be the D gene, going by 5 matching bases. The sequence came from a male patient under 10 years old who had a stem cell transplant for chronic granulomatous disease, so the T cells may come from the graft donor. The CDR3 protein: CASSVGELVLTGELFF. The nucleotide sequence reads as follows: TGTGCCAGCAGCGTAGGGGAACTAGTTTTGACCGGGGAGCTGTTTTTT.